The clone carrying this T cell receptor beta chain was recorded many times. The data belong to a study of identical twins. MiXCR, applied by TCRdb to the 5' RACE reads, yields one record per CDR3 protein. This repertoire shows some 240,000 distinct CDR3 sequences, about 8.3% found once; its top ten account for over 2.5%. The trim removed 0 bases at V and 8 bases at J, leaving 2 bases unmatched. The CDR3 has 14 amino acids. The germline V gene encodes CDR1 LGHNA and CDR2 YSLEER. This same sample was also part of a study on yellow fever vaccine responses in identical twins.

The sequenced material came from CD8+ T cells sorted from blood. The J gene is TRBJ2-1, the V gene TRBV4-3; 9 bases fit TRBD2. This clonotype was sampled from a woman younger than 35 in good health. The CDR3 region is CASSQDLAGYEQFF. The CDR3 bases are TGCGCCAGCAGCCAAGACCTAGCGGGATATGAGCAGTTCTTC.